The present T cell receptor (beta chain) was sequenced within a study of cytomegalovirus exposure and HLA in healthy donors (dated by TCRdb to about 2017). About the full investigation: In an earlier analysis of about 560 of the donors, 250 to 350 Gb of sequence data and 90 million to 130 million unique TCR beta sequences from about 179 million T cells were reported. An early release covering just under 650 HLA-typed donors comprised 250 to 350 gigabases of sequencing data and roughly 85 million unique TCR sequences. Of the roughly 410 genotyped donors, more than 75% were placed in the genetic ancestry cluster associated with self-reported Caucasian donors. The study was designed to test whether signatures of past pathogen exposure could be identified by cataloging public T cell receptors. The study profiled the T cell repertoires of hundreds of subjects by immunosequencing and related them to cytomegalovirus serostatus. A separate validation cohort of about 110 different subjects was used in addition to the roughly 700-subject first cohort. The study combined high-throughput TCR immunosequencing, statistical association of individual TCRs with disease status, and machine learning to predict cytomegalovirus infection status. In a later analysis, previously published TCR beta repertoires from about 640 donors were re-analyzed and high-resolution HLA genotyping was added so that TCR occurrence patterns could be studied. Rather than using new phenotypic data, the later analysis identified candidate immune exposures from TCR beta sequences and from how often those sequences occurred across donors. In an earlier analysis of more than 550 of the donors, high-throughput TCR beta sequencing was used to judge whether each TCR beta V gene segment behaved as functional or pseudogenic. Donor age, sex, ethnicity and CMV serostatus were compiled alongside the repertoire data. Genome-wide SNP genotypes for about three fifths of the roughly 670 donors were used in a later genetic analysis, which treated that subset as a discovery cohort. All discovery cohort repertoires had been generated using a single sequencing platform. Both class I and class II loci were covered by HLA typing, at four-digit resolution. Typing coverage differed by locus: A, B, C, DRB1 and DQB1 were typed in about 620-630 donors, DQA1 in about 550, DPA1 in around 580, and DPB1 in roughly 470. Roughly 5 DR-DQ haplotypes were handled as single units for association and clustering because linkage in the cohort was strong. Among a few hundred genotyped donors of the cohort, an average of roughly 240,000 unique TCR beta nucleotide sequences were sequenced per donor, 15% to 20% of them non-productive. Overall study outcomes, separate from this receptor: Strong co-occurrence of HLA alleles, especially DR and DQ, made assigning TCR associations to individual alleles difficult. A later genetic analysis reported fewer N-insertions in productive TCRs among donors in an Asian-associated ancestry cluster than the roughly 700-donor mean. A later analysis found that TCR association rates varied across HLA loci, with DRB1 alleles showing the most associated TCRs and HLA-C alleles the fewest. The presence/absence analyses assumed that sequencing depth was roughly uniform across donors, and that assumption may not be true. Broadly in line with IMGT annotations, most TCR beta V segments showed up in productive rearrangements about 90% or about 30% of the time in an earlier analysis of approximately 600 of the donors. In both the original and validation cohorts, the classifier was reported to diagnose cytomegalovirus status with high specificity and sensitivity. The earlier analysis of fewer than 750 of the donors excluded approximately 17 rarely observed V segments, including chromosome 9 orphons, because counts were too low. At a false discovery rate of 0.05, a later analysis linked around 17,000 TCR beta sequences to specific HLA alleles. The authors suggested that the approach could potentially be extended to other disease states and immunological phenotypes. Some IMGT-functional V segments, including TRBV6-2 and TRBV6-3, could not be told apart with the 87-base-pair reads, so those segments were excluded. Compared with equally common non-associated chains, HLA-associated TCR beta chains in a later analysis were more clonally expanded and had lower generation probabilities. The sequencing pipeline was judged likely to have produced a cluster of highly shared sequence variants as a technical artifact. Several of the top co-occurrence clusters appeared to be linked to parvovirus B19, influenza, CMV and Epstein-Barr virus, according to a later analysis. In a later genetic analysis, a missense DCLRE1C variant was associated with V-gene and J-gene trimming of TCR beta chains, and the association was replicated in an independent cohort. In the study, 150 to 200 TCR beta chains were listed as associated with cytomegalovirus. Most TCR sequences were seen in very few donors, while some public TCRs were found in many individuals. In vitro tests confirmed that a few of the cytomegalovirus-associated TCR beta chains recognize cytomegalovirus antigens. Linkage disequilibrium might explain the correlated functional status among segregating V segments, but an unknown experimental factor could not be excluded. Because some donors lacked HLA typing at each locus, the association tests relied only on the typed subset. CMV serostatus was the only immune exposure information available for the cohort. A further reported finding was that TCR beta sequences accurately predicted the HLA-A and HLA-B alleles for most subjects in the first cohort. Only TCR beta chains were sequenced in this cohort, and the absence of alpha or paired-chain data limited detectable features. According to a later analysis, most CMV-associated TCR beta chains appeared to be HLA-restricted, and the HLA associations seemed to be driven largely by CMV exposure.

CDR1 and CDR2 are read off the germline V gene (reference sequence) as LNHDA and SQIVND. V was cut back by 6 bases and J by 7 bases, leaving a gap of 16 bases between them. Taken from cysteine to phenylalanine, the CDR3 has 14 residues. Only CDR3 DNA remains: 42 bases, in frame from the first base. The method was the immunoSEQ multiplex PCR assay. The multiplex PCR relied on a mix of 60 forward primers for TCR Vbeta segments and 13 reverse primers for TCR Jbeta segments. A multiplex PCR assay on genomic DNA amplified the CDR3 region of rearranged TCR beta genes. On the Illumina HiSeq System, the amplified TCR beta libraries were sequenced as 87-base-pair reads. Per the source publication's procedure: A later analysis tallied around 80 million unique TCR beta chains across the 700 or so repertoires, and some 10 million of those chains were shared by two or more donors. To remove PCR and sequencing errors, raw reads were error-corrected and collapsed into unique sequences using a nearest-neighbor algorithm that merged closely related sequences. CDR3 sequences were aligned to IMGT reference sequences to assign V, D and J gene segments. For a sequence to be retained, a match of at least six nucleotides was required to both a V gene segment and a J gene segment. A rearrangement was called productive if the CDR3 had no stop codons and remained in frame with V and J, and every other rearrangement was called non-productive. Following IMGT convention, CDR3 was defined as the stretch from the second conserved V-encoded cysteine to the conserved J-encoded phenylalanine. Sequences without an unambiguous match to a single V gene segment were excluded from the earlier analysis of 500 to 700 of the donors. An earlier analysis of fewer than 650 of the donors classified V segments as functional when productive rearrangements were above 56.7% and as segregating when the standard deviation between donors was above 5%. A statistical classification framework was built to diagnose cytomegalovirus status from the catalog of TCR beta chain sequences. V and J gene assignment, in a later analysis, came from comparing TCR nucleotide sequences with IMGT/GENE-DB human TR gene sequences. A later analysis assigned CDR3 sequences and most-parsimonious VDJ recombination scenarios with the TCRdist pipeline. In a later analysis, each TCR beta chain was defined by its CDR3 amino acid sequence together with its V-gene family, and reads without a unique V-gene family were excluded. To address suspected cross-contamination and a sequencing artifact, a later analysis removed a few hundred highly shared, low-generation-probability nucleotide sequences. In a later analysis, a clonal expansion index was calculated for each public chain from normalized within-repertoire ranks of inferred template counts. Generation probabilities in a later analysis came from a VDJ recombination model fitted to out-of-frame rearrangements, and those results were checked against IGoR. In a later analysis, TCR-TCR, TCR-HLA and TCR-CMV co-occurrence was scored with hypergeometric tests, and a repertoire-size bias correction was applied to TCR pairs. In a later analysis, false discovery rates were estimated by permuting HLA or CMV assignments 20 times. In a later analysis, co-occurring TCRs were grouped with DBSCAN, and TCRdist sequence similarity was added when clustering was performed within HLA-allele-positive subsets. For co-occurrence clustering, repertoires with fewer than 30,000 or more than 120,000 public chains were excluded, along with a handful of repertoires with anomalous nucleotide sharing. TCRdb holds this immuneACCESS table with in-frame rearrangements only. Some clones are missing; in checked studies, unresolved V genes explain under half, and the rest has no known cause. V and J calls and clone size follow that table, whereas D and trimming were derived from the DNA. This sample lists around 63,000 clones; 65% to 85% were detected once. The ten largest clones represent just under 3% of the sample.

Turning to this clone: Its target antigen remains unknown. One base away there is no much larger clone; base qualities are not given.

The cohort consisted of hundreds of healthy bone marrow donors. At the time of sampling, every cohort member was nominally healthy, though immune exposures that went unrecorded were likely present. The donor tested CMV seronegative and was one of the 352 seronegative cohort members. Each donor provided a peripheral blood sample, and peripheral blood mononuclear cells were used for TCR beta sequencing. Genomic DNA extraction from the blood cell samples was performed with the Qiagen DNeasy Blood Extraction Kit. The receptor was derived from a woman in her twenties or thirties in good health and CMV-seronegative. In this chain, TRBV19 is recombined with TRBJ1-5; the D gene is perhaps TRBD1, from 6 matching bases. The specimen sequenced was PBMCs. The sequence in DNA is TGTGCCAGTAGAAGGGAGGGGGGGAGCCAGCCCCAGCATTTT. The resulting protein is CASRREGGSQPQHF.